This T cell receptor (beta chain) comes out of a study of blood T cells in healthy people across ages. Trimming removed 6 bases from V and 5 bases from J; junction bases left unmatched: 9. Germline-derived CDR1 and CDR2 are MNHEY and SVGAGI. This CDR3 contains 14 residues. Notes on this clonotype: Its target is not known.

Findings of the study overall: Roughly linear declines in TCR beta diversity per million T cells occurred with age.

PCR was performed a second time for about 6 to 11 cycles using a sample-barcoded 5' primer and a J-beta primer mix. Template switching added a 12-random-nucleotide identifier to every cDNA molecule. TCRdb fed the 5' RACE reads into MiXCR, producing one record per CDR3 protein. The sample has 650,000 to 1,000,000 distinct CDR3 sequences, about 34% seen once. The clonotype originates from a man younger than 35 in good health. Sequencing input: blood. This chain connects TRBV6-5 to TRBJ1-1; 7 bases map to TRBD1. CDR3 residues: CASSRGTTGTEAFF. DNA for the CDR3: TGTGCCAGCAGCAGGGGGACCACAGGAACTGAAGCTTTCTTT.